This T cell receptor beta chain was documented in a study of blood T cell repertoires in COVID-19. Individuals drawn from some 25 US areas were about 18 to 89 years old. The germline V and J ends were trimmed by 1 base and 4 bases, with 12 bases remaining between them. Per the germline V gene, CDR1 is SGHTA and CDR2 is FQGNSA. The CDR3 sequence is 15 residues long. Produced via immunoSEQ multiplex PCR; TCRdb's table is partial and in-frame only. Of roughly 290,000 clones listed, over 75% were seen once; the top ten hold less than 2.5%. The chain couples TRBV7-2 to TRBJ2-3, with D possibly TRBD1 on 6 matching bases. The specimen was PBMCs or T cells enriched from blood (not recorded which). The TCR sequence derives from a man under 40 who had recovered from COVID-19. The CDR3 protein is CASSLGIRGSDTQYF. In DNA form, the CDR3 reads TGTGCCAGCAGCTTAGGAATCAGGGGCTCAGATACGCAGTATTTT.